These 15 T cell receptor beta chains were all obtained from the same sample, sequenced in a study of CD8+CD57+ T cells in acquired aplastic anemia. The template for TCR beta VDJ and CDR3 sequence profiling was genomic DNA. TCRdb reanalysed the reads using MiXCR and keeps one entry per CDR3 protein. The top ten hold around 29% of the sample, which has approximately 130,000 distinct CDR3 sequences, 50% to 70% seen once. Patients picked for sequencing had shown CD8+CD57+ cell expansion detected by flow cytometry. The sample comprised sorted CD4+, CD8+, or CD8+CD57+ T cells (not recorded which) from PBMCs. These receptors all come from a human donor with aplastic anemia.

V gene TRBV3-1 combines with J gene TRBJ2-1; 7 bases fit TRBD1. Germline CDR1 is LGHDT and CDR2 is YNNKEL (reference sequence). This CDR3 is 15 amino acids long. With 0 bases clipped from V and 8 bases from J, the junction kept 7 bases outside the gene matches. CDR3 amino acids: CASSQDATGLDEQFF. The CDR3 DNA reads TGTGCCAGCAGCCAAGATGCGACAGGGCTAGATGAGCAGTTCTTC.

Details on this clonotype: Relative to the germline gene, one junction end is altered; a read error may explain this. DNA for the CDR3: TGTGCCAGCAGTTCCCGGGGGGCTGAAGTTTTCTTT. Its protein product is CASSSRGAEVFF. The chain links TRBV25-1 to TRBJ1-1; D may be TRBD1 (6 bases). The CDR3 has 12 amino acids. Looked up from germline, CDR1 is MGHDK and CDR2 is SYGVNS. Full variable domain (missing parts from reference TRBV25-1 and TRBJ1-1): EADIYQTPRYLVIGTGKKITLECSQTMGHDKMYWYQQDPGMELHLIHYSYGVNSTEKGDLSSESTVSRIRTEHFPLTLESARPSHTSQYLCASSSRGAEVFFGQGTRLTVV.

This chain uses TRBV19 with TRBJ1-2, with a tentative D call TRBD1 (6 bases). The CDR3 contains 13 residues. The germline gives CDR1 LNHDA, CDR2 SQIVND (reference sequence). V was shortened by 10 bases and J by 3 bases, with 15 bases between the two germline ends. The CDR3 bases are TGTGCCACCCGGCACAGGGAACACTATGGCTACACCTTC. Its translation: CATRHREHYGYTF. Together with reference TRBV19 and TRBJ1-2, the CDR3 gives the full variable domain: DGGITQSPKYLFRKEGQNVTLSCEQNLNHDAMYWYRQDPGQGLRLIYYSQIVNDFQKGDIAEGYSVSREKKESFPLTVTSAQKNPTAFYLCATRHREHYGYTFGSGTRLTVV.

On this clonotype: This could be a read error, since a much larger clone is one nucleotide away. The chain recombines TRBV4-1 with TRBJ2-7, with 11 bases lining up with TRBD2. The CDR3 spans 16 residues. Germline loops: CDR1 MGHRA, CDR2 YSYEKL. CDR3 amino acids: CAGSQISGGAGYEQYF. The CDR3 nucleotides are TGCGCCGGCAGCCAGATTAGCGGGGGGGCCGGGTACGAGCAGTACTTC.

The chain has TRBV7-4 and TRBJ1-2; no clear D. V lost 5 bases to trimming and J lost 11 bases, with 12 bases between them. Germline CDR1 and CDR2: SGHVT and SQSDAQ. The CDR3 is 11 residues long. CDR3 coding DNA: TGTGCCAGCAGCACTGGGGAGTATTACACCTTC. It translates to CASSTGEYYTF. Together with reference TRBV7-4 and TRBJ1-2, the CDR3 gives the full variable domain: GAGVSQSPRYKVAKRGRDVALRCDSISGHVTLYWYRQTLGQGSEVLTYSQSDAQRDKSGRPSGRFSAERPERSVSTLKIQRTEQGDSAVYLCASSTGEYYTFGSGTRLTVV.

The rearrangement links TRBV16 to TRBJ1-1; weak D call: TRBD1 (6 bases). This CDR3 is 14 amino acids long. The germline V and J ends were trimmed by 1 base and 6 bases, with 12 bases remaining between them. CDR1 and CDR2 from the germline V gene are KGHSY and FQNENV. The CDR3 loop reads CASSQLPGAAEAFF. Here the CDR3 DNA reads TGTGCCAGCAGCCAATTGCCGGGGGCGGCTGAAGCTTTCTTT.

This clonotype showed up just a few times. V is TRBV28 and J is TRBJ2-7; 8 positions agree with TRBD1. The CDR3 covers 15 residues. Trimming removed 6 bases from V and 4 bases from J; junction bases left unmatched: 11. Germline V gives CDR1 MDHEN, CDR2 SYDVKM. CDR3 in amino acids: CASSYQPGQEYEQYF. Written as DNA, the CDR3 is TGTGCCAGCAGCTATCAACCGGGACAGGAGTACGAGCAGTACTTC.

The rearrangement uses TRBV15 and TRBJ2-1; maybe TRBD2 (6 bases). The CDR3 loop spans 15 amino acids. With 5 bases removed from V and 6 bases from J, the gap between germline ends came to 17 bases. The germline gives CDR1 LNHNV, CDR2 YYDKDF (reference sequence). The CDR3 bases are TGTGCCACCAGCGGAGGACCCGGGACTTTCAATGAGCAGTTCTTC. Translation: CATSGGPGTFNEQFF.

The CDR3 nucleotides are TGTGCCAGCCGGGCGTTGGGGGGCACTGAAGCTTTCTTT. Protein sequence: CASRALGGTEAFF. The J gene is TRBJ1-1, the V gene TRBV7-2; TRBD1 might be the D (5 bases). The CDR3 extends over 13 amino acids. Per germline, CDR1 SGHTA and CDR2 FQGNSA. Trimming left V 8 bases short and J 4 bases short, with 14 bases between. The full variable domain, with the rest looked up from reference TRBV7-2 and TRBJ1-1, is GAGVSQSPSNKVTEKGKDVELRCDPISGHTALYWYRQSLGQGLEFLIYFQGNSAPDKSGLPSDRFSAERTGGSVSTLTIQRTQQEDSAVYLCASRALGGTEAFFGQGTRLTVV.

V usage is TRBV19 and J usage is TRBJ2-2; no clear D. The V end lost 5 bases, the J end lost 0 bases, and 7 bases lay between the germline ends. The CDR3 totals 14 residues. Germline loops: CDR1 LNHDA, CDR2 SQIVND (reference sequence). CDR3 loop: CASSWDSNTGELFF. The DNA of the CDR3 is TGTGCCAGTAGTTGGGATTCGAACACCGGGGAGCTGTTTTTT.

This clonotype appeared many times. This chain joins TRBV9 and TRBJ2-7; D remains unclear. V gave up 0 bases and J gave up 0 bases, with 10 bases separating them. The CDR3 loop spans 15 amino acids. Per the germline V gene, CDR1 is SGDLS and CDR2 is YYNGEE. The CDR3 sequence: CASSVGQTSSYEQYF. CDR3 nucleotides: TGTGCCAGCAGCGTAGGTCAGACCTCCTCCTACGAGCAGTACTTC.

V usage is TRBV20-1 and J usage is TRBJ2-7, with D possibly being TRBD1 or TRBD2 (5 bases each). The germline V gene has CDR1 DFQATT and CDR2 SNEGSKA (reference sequence). V was shortened by 4 bases and J by 7 bases, with 23 bases between the two germline ends. CDR3 length equals 15 residues. CDR3 nucleotides: TGCAGTGCTAATATGCCCTCGAGGGGCGAGCGGGAGCAGTACTTC. This sequence encodes CSANMPSRGEREQYF.

The V and J genes are TRBV5-1 and TRBJ1-6; 7 nucleotides match TRBD1. This CDR3 spans 16 amino acids. Germline V gene lookup returns CDR1 SGHRS and CDR2 YFSETQ. The trim removed 4 bases at V and 0 bases at J, leaving 4 bases unmatched. The CDR3 loop reads CASSPDRSSYNSPLHF. CDR3 DNA: TGCGCCAGCAGCCCGGACAGGAGCTCCTATAATTCACCCCTCCACTTT. Combining the CDR3 with reference TRBV5-1 and TRBJ1-6 gives the whole variable domain KAGVTQTPRYLIKTRGQQVTLSCSPISGHRSVSWYQQTPGQGLQFLFEYFSETQRNKGNFPGRFSGRQFSNSRSEMNVSTLELGDSALYLCASSPDRSSYNSPLHFGNGTRLTVT.

This clonotype was recorded a few times. The V call is TRBV2, the J call TRBJ2-7; the D is unclear. The J call may be in error: the DNA end matches TRBJ2-5 better. The CDR3 runs to 13 residues. Germline-derived CDR1 and CDR2 are SNHLY and FYNNEI. In DNA, the CDR3 is TGTGCCAGCAGTGAAGAGGGATTCGGGACCCAGTACTTC. It yields the protein CASSEEGFGTQYF.

This clonotype has a count of ten or more. The gene calls are TRBV7-2 and TRBJ1-5; D call uncertain. Germline V gene sequence: CDR1 SGHTA, CDR2 FQGNSA. Trimming stripped 1 base from V and 0 bases from J, with 7 bases between. This CDR3 comprises 15 residues. CDR3 nucleotide sequence: TGTGCCAGCAGCTTAGGACACTTTAGCAATCAGCCCCAGCATTTT. Translated: CASSLGHFSNQPQHF.